The TCR beta chain described here comes from a study of cytomegalovirus exposure and HLA in healthy donors (dated by TCRdb to about 2017). Looking at the study overall: According to an earlier analysis of 587 of the donors, about 179 million T cells yielded 117 million unique TCR beta sequences and roughly 280 Gb of sequence data. An earlier analysis of around 640 of the donors used high-throughput TCR beta sequencing to judge whether each TCR beta V gene segment behaved as functional or pseudogenic. An early release that covered about 640 HLA-typed donors contained approximately 300 gigabases of sequencing data and 65 million to 100 million unique TCR sequences. Typing coverage differed by locus: A, B, C, DRB1 and DQB1 were typed in about 629-640 donors, DQA1 in around 500, DPA1 in some 570, and DPB1 in approximately 450. Because of strong linkage in the cohort, four or five DR-DQ haplotypes were treated as single units for association and clustering. All discovery cohort repertoires had been generated using a single sequencing platform. In the later analysis, no new phenotypic data were used to find candidate immune exposures; instead, reliance was placed on TCR beta sequences and their occurrence across donors. Genome-wide SNP genotypes for about 60% of the roughly 700 donors were used in a later genetic analysis, which treated that subset as a discovery cohort. A later analysis re-analyzed previously published TCR beta repertoires from roughly 630 donors and added high-resolution HLA genotyping to study TCR occurrence patterns. The study aimed to test whether signatures of past pathogen exposure could be identified by cataloging public T cell receptors. Alongside the repertoire data, information on donor age, sex, ethnicity and CMV serostatus was compiled. Besides the first cohort of under 700 subjects, a separate validation cohort made up of around 120 different subjects was used. Both class I and class II loci were covered by HLA typing, at four-digit resolution. To predict cytomegalovirus infection status, the study combined high-throughput TCR immunosequencing, statistical association of individual TCRs with disease status, and machine learning. Across around 400 genotyped donors of the cohort, an average of about 250,000 unique TCR beta nucleotide sequences per donor were sequenced, and 15% to 20% of those sequences were non-productive. The study used immunosequencing to profile the T cell repertoires of around 600 subjects and linked those repertoires to cytomegalovirus serostatus. Of the approximately 370 genotyped donors, approximately 80% were placed in the genetic ancestry cluster associated with self-reported Caucasian donors.

To note about this clone: What this receptor recognizes is not known. One base away there is no much larger clone; base qualities are not given.

The library was made by the immunoSEQ multiplex PCR assay. The multiplex PCR relied on a mix of 60 forward primers for TCR Vbeta segments and 13 reverse primers for TCR Jbeta segments. The CDR3 region of rearranged TCR beta genes was amplified from genomic DNA by a multiplex PCR assay. On the Illumina HiSeq System, the amplified TCR beta libraries were sequenced as 87-base-pair reads. On the study's bioinformatics: In a later analysis, about 80 million unique TCR beta chains were counted across the roughly 700 repertoires, and about 9.9 million of these chains were shared by at least two donors. A nearest-neighbor algorithm error-corrected the raw reads and collapsed the reads into unique sequences, merging closely related sequences to remove PCR and sequencing errors. V, D and J gene segments were assigned by aligning CDR3 sequences to IMGT reference sequences. For a sequence to be retained, a match of at least six nucleotides was required to both a V gene segment and a J gene segment. Rearrangements were called productive when the CDR3 lacked stop codons and stayed in frame with V and J; all others were non-productive. Following IMGT convention, CDR3 was defined as the stretch from the second conserved V-encoded cysteine to the conserved J-encoded phenylalanine. The earlier analysis of some 550 of the donors excluded any sequence lacking an unambiguous match to a single V gene segment. An earlier analysis of just under 600 of the donors called V segments functional above 56.7% productive rearrangements and segregating when the between-donor standard deviation exceeded 5%. A statistical classification framework was built to diagnose cytomegalovirus status from the catalog of TCR beta chain sequences. A later analysis assigned V and J genes by comparing TCR nucleotide sequences with IMGT/GENE-DB human TR gene sequences. In a later analysis, CDR3 sequences and most-parsimonious VDJ recombination scenarios were assigned using the TCRdist pipeline. In a later analysis, each TCR beta chain was defined by its CDR3 amino acid sequence together with its V-gene family, and reads without a unique V-gene family were excluded. As a way to deal with suspected cross-contamination and a sequencing artifact, a later analysis dropped 640 or so nucleotide sequences that were highly shared and had low generation probability. In a later analysis, a clonal expansion index for each public chain was calculated from normalized within-repertoire ranks of inferred template counts. A later analysis computed generation probabilities with a VDJ recombination model fitted to out-of-frame rearrangements, and checked the results against IGoR. Hypergeometric tests were used in a later analysis to score TCR-TCR, TCR-HLA and TCR-CMV co-occurrence, with a repertoire-size bias correction applied to the TCR pairs. To estimate false discovery rates, a later analysis permuted the HLA or CMV assignments 20 times. In a later analysis, co-occurring TCRs were grouped using DBSCAN, with TCRdist sequence similarity added in when clustering inside HLA-allele-positive subsets. Repertoires with fewer than 30,000 or more than 120,000 public chains, plus five repertoires with anomalous nucleotide sharing, were excluded from co-occurrence clustering. The table was pulled from immuneACCESS by TCRdb, which kept in-frame rearrangements only. Such tables lose some clones; where checked, under half of the loss comes from unresolved V genes, and the rest has no known cause. Clone size and V and J calls were adopted from that table, with D and trimming inferred from the DNA. This sample comprises more than 120,000 clones, around 78% of them detected only once. About 6.6% of the sample comes from the top ten.

What the study reported, not specific to this receptor: A group of highly shared sequence variants was considered likely to be a technical artifact of the sequencing pipeline. Broadly in line with IMGT annotations, most TCR beta V segments showed up in productive rearrangements about 87% or about 30% of the time in an earlier analysis of approximately 600 of the donors. In a later analysis, several top co-occurrence clusters were reported to appear linked to parvovirus B19, influenza, CMV and Epstein-Barr virus. Assigning TCR associations to individual alleles was difficult when HLA alleles, especially DR and DQ, strongly co-occurred. A later analysis associated 16,951 TCR beta sequences with specific HLA alleles at a false discovery rate of 0.05. A later genetic analysis associated a missense DCLRE1C variant with V-gene and J-gene trimming of TCR beta chains, and an independent cohort replicated the association. The presence/absence analyses assumed that sequencing depth was roughly uniform across donors, and that assumption may not be true. CMV serostatus was the only immune exposure information available for the cohort. Only TCR beta chains were sequenced in this cohort, and the absence of alpha or paired-chain data limited detectable features. Because HLA typing was missing for some donors at each locus, association tests included only the typed subset. Most CMV-associated TCR beta chains appeared to be HLA-restricted in a later analysis, and the HLA associations seemed to be driven largely by CMV exposure. In both the original and validation cohorts, the classifier was reported to diagnose cytomegalovirus status with high specificity and sensitivity. According to the authors, the approach could potentially be generalized to other disease states and immunological phenotypes. The study gave a list of about 160 TCR beta chains associated with cytomegalovirus. Over 15 rarely observed V segments, including chromosome 9 orphons, were excluded from the earlier analysis of about 500 of the donors because counts were too low. Most TCR sequences were observed very rarely across donors, whereas some public TCRs were present in many individuals. In vitro tests confirmed that a few of the cytomegalovirus-associated TCR beta chains recognize cytomegalovirus antigens. Compared with the 666-donor mean, donors in an Asian-associated ancestry cluster had fewer N-insertions in productive TCRs, according to a later genetic analysis. Some IMGT-functional V segments, including TRBV6-2 and TRBV6-3, could not be distinguished by the 87-base-pair reads and were therefore excluded. A further reported finding was that TCR beta sequences accurately predicted the HLA-A and HLA-B alleles for most subjects in the first cohort. Correlated functional status among segregating V segments might reflect linkage disequilibrium, but an unknown experimental factor could not be ruled out. In a later analysis, HLA-associated TCR beta chains were found to be more clonally expanded and to have lower generation probabilities than equally common non-associated chains. According to a later analysis, TCR association rates differed among HLA loci, with DRB1 alleles showing the most associated TCRs and HLA-C alleles showing the fewest.

From its cysteine to its phenylalanine, the CDR3 spans 13 amino acids. Kept here is only the CDR3 DNA, which spans 39 bases and is read in frame from base 1. The trim is 5 bases for V and 2 bases for J, with a gap of 6 bases between the germline ends. The germline V gene sets CDR1 to SGHTA and CDR2 to FQGTGA. The cohort was made up of 500 to 800 healthy bone marrow donors. All cohort members were sampled while nominally healthy, although unrecorded immune exposures were likely present. The donor tested CMV seropositive, placing the donor among the 289 seropositive members of the cohort. Every donor gave a peripheral blood sample, and the peripheral blood mononuclear cells from that sample were used for TCR beta sequencing. The Qiagen DNeasy Blood Extraction Kit was used to extract genomic DNA from the blood cell samples.

The V and J genes are TRBV7-3 and TRBJ2-2; the D gene lacks a confident call. Material: PBMCs. This TCR came from a woman aged 40 to 50 in good health and CMV-seropositive. In nucleotides, the sequence is TGTGCCAGCAGCCAACTCAACACCGGGGAGCTGTTTTTT. Translated, it gives CASSQLNTGELFF.